Ten or more counts support the clone carrying this T cell receptor beta chain. What it binds is unknown. This sample is drawn from a study of glioma-infiltrating T cells. Study findings and constraints: Non-neoplastic patients had below-expected tissue-blood divergence, while all gliomas exceeded expectation.

CDR3 size: 12 residues. CDR1 is DFQATT, CDR2 SNEGSKA, per germline (reference sequence). Trimming removed 5 bases from V and 3 bases from J; junction bases left unmatched: 1. TCR alpha and beta CDR3 regions were amplified from RNA using iRepertoire nested multiplex PCR. Tissue mRNA or PBMC total RNA, roughly 90-400 ng, went into one-step reverse transcription and amplification. Each CDR3 protein gets one entry after TCRdb re-called the multiplex PCR reads with MiXCR. The profile covers approximately 110,000 distinct CDR3 sequences, with 20% to 25% appearing a single time and nearly 15% taken by the ten largest.

Sample: glioma tissue, nonneoplastic brain tissue, or PBMCs (not recorded which). This receptor was taken from a human donor with low-grade glioma or glioblastoma, undergoing nonglioma brain surgery, or in good health (not recorded which). The gene calls are TRBV20-1 and TRBJ2-7; 10 nucleotides align to TRBD1. This CDR3 reads CSAWTGGYEQYF. DNA of the CDR3: TGCAGTGCTTGGACAGGGGGCTACGAGCAGTACTTC.